These T cell receptor beta chains were read from a single sample in a study of shared clonotypes between healthy human individuals. Profiled with immunoSEQ multiplex PCR; TCRdb holds only in-frame clones, not every one. In the table there are a few million clones, more than 85% of which are singletons. Sequencing was done on a sample of naive CD4+ T cells from PBMCs. These receptor sequences come from a young man in good health. Some clones in this sample may be carry-over from other donors' samples. Each CDR3 is given with its conserved first and last residue. The D gene is left open where the match is weak. Clone size appears in some rows only: once, few, many, or a class for an expanded clone.

>TRBV18|-|-|TRBJ1-2
CASSPGGGYTF
TGTGCCAGCTCACCAGGCGGGGGCTACACCTTC
>TRBV2|-|-|TRBJ1-4
CASSEQSEKLFF
TGTGCCAGCAGTGAACAGAGTGAAAAACTGTTTTTT
>TRBV7-2|-|-|TRBJ2-3
CASSGRGVNTDTQYF
TGTGCCAGCAGCGGAAGGGGGGTGAACACAGATACGCAGTATTTT
>TRBV6-1|TRBD1|-|TRBJ1-1
CASSGTGGDTEAFF
TGTGCCAGCTCCGGGACAGGGGGAGACACTGAAGCTTTCTTT
>TRBV28|TRBD1|-|TRBJ2-7
CASSPQGAHYEQYF
TGTGCCAGCAGCCCACAGGGGGCCCACTACGAGCAGTACTTC
>TRBV7-2|-|-|TRBJ2-7
CASSLNLHNSYEQYF
TGTGCCAGCAGCCTGAACCTACACAACTCCTACGAGCAGTACTTC
>TRBV6-5|-|-|TRBJ2-7
CASRGGGGPSYEQYF
TGTGCCAGCAGAGGGGGAGGGGGACCCTCCTACGAGCAGTACTTC
>TRBV5-5|TRBD1|-|TRBJ2-7
CASSAGQVGGEQYF
TGTGCCAGCAGCGCTGGACAGGTGGGTGGCGAGCAGTACTTC
>TRBV19|-|-|TRBJ2-7
CASSPAGSWGDYEQYF
TGTGCCAGTAGTCCCGCGGGGAGCTGGGGAGACTACGAGCAGTACTTC
>TRBV11-2|TRBD1|-|TRBJ2-7
CASSLMTGSYEQYF
TGTGCCAGCAGCCTCATGACAGGGAGCTACGAGCAGTACTTC
>TRBV11-2|TRBD2|-|TRBJ2-1
CASMMAGGNEQFF
TGTGCCAGCATGATGGCGGGAGGCAATGAGCAGTTCTTC
>TRBV28|-|-|TRBJ2-7
CASSPLDYPYEQYF
TGTGCCAGCAGCCCTCTCGATTATCCCTACGAGCAGTACTTC
>TRBV5-4|-|-|TRBJ2-5
CASSLAGQGKETQYF
TGTGCCAGCAGCTTGGCCGGGCAGGGAAAAGAGACCCAGTACTTC
>TRBV28|TRBD1|-|TRBJ1-5
CASSHRDRQNQPQHF
TGTGCCAGCAGCCACCGGGACAGACAGAATCAGCCCCAGCATTTT
>TRBV7-9|-|few|TRBJ1-4
CASSLSSEKLFF
TGTGCCAGCAGCTTATCTTCCGAAAAACTGTTTTTT
>TRBV9|TRBD1|few|TRBJ1-1
CASSVGQGWTEAFF
TGTGCCAGCAGCGTAGGACAGGGTTGGACTGAAGCTTTCTTT
>TRBV28|-|-|TRBJ2-1
CATSLIRDEQFF
TGTGCCACCTCACTAATACGGGATGAGCAGTTCTTC
>TRBV5-4|TRBD1|-|TRBJ1-1
CASSPAQGGFTEAFF
TGTGCCAGCAGCCCCGCCCAGGGGGGGTTTACTGAAGCTTTCTTT
>TRBV28|TRBD2|-|TRBJ2-6
CATTPSGSVEANVLTF
TGTGCCACCACACCGAGCGGGAGCGTTGAGGCCAACGTCCTGACTTTC
>TRBV5-4|-|-|TRBJ2-5
CASSVDPGETQYF
TGTGCCAGCAGCGTGGACCCCGGGGAGACCCAGTACTTC
>TRBV9|-|once|TRBJ2-1
CASSPPADSYNEQFF
TGTGCCAGCAGCCCCCCAGCGGACTCCTACAATGAGCAGTTCTTC
>TRBV30|TRBD2|-|TRBJ2-3
CAWSVLAGRTDTQYF
TGTGCCTGGAGTGTACTAGCGGGGCGCACAGATACGCAGTATTTT
>TRBV7-9|-|once|TRBJ2-5
CASSLQQGWETQYF
TGTGCCAGCAGCTTACAACAGGGCTGGGAGACCCAGTACTTC
>TRBV5-6|-|-|TRBJ2-3
CASSLAITLRDSTDTQYF
TGTGCCAGCAGCTTGGCGATAACCCTGCGGGACAGCACAGATACGCAGTATTTT
>TRBV6-1|TRBD2|-|TRBJ2-5
CASRTSPRETQYF
TGTGCCAGCAGGACTAGCCCTCGGGAGACCCAGTACTTC
>TRBV5-6|-|-|TRBJ2-1
CASSYSRGGEQFF
TGTGCCAGCAGCTATAGCAGGGGAGGGGAGCAGTTCTTC
>TRBV5-1|-|-|TRBJ2-5
CASSLSGEMRGTQYF
TGCGCCAGCTCCCTGTCAGGGGAAATGAGGGGGACCCAGTACTTC
>TRBV4-1|-|-|TRBJ2-5
CASSQDAVLETQYF
TGCGCCAGCAGCCAAGATGCGGTTTTAGAGACCCAGTACTTC
>TRBV5-1|TRBD2|-|TRBJ2-7
CASSRLAESFDEQYF
TGCGCCAGCAGCCGACTAGCGGAGTCTTTCGACGAGCAGTACTTC
>TRBV7-9|-|-|TRBJ1-5
CASSQANNQPQHF
TGTGCCAGCAGCCAGGCGAACAATCAGCCCCAGCATTTT
>TRBV19|-|-|TRBJ2-7
CASRGEYF
TGTGCCAGTAGGGGGGAGTACTTC
>TRBV2|-|-|TRBJ2-5
CASGGTGRETQYF
TGTGCCAGCGGAGGGACGGGGAGAGAGACCCAGTACTTC
>TRBV19|TRBD1|-|TRBJ2-2
CASWDRNTGELFF
TGTGCCAGTTGGGACAGGAACACCGGGGAGCTGTTTTTT
>TRBV28|-|-|TRBJ2-2
CASGRINTGELFF
TGTGCCAGCGGCCGAATCAACACCGGGGAGCTGTTTTTT
>TRBV5-1|TRBD1|-|TRBJ1-1
CASRRQGANTEAFF
TGCGCCAGCAGACGACAGGGGGCTAACACTGAAGCTTTCTTT
>TRBV5-4|TRBD1|-|TRBJ2-2
CASSMGAGGGRTGELFF
TGTGCCAGCAGTATGGGTGCAGGGGGCGGTCGCACCGGGGAGCTGTTTTTT
>TRBV15|-|-|TRBJ1-4
CATSPYSISNEKLFF
TGTGCCACCAGCCCGTACAGCATCTCTAATGAAAAACTGTTTTTT
>TRBV28|TRBD1|-|TRBJ1-5
CASSPPGQGSDQPQHF
TGTGCCAGCAGTCCGCCAGGACAGGGATCGGATCAGCCCCAGCATTTT
>TRBV5-1|-|-|TRBJ2-5
CASSLGGAEETQYF
TGCGCCAGCAGCTTGGGAGGCGCAGAAGAGACCCAGTACTTC
>TRBV6-5|TRBD2|-|TRBJ2-7
CASSPGEGPEQYF
TGTGCCAGCAGCCCCGGGGAGGGCCCCGAGCAGTACTTC
>TRBV5-4|TRBD1|-|TRBJ2-7
CASSLRDREYEQYF
TGTGCCAGCAGCTTGCGGGACAGGGAGTACGAGCAGTACTTC
>TRBV11-3|-|-|TRBJ2-2
CASSLDSRGTRTGELFF
TGTGCCAGCAGCTTAGACTCCCGAGGAACCCGCACCGGGGAGCTGTTTTTT
>TRBV7-7|-|-|TRBJ2-4
CASSLAGLAKNIQYF
TGTGCCAGCAGCTTAGCTGGACTAGCCAAAAACATTCAGTACTTC
>TRBV18|TRBD1|-|TRBJ2-6
CASSRPGTGESSGANVLTF
TGTGCCAGCTCACGACCCGGGACAGGGGAGTCGTCTGGGGCCAACGTCCTGACTTTC